Shown below are 18 T cell receptor beta chains from a single sample sequenced in a study of brain T cells in children with intractable seizures. TCRdb's copy holds only in-frame clones and misses some; the assay was immunoSEQ multiplex PCR. The profile shows roughly 80,000 clones, about 93% of them singletons. Sequencing was performed on peripheral blood, taken at surgery. These receptors were taken from a girl aged 2 to 9 with Rasmussen encephalitis and intractable seizures.

The chain recombines TRBV15 with TRBJ1-2; D uncertain. The length of the CDR3 is 13 residues. CDR1 LNHNV and CDR2 YYDKDF come from the germline V gene (reference sequence). Trimming took off 0 bases at V and 4 bases at J, with 6 bases between the two ends. The CDR3 loop is CATSRDVGYGYTF. Written as DNA, the CDR3 is TGTGCCACCAGCAGAGATGTCGGCTATGGCTACACCTTC.

V is TRBV9 and J is TRBJ1-1; a weak D match, TRBD1 (5 bases). The CDR3 runs 12 residues. V gave up 0 bases and J gave up 7 bases, with 7 bases separating them. Germline V gene data show CDR1 as SGDLS and CDR2 as YYNGEE. CDR3 sequence: CASSVVGGEAFF. DNA for the CDR3: TGTGCCAGCAGCGTAGTGGGGGGTGAAGCTTTCTTT.

The DNA for the CDR3 is TGCGCCAGCAGCTTAGACGGCGTCGGGGATGGGGTAAAACTGTTTTTT. Translation: CASSLDGVGDGVKLFF. The gene calls are TRBV5-1 and TRBJ1-4; no clear D gene. In germline, CDR1 is SGHRS, CDR2 YFSETQ. Trimming stripped 2 bases from V and 10 bases from J, with 21 bases between. The CDR3 extends over 16 amino acids.

The V gene is TRBV7-9, the J gene TRBJ2-1; 8 positions agree with TRBD2. The V and J ends lost 0 bases and 9 bases, in that order; junction bases with no gene match: 10. Germline CDR1 and CDR2: SEHNR and FQNEAQ (reference sequence). The CDR3 spans 16 residues. The CDR3 DNA is TGTGCCAGCAGCTTAGCCCCACTAGCGGAGGGGGGTGAGCAGTTCTTC. Amino acids: CASSLAPLAEGGEQFF.

This chain links TRBV7-6 with TRBJ2-3; TRBD1 or TRBD2 may be the D gene (6 bases each). Germline CDR1 is SGHVS and CDR2 is FNYEAQ. V was trimmed by 4 bases and J by 3 bases, leaving 14 bases between them. The CDR3 length is 15 residues. The CDR3 region is CASSSLGGWTDTQYF. The CDR3 DNA reads TGTGCCAGCAGCTCCTTAGGGGGGTGGACAGATACGCAGTATTTT.

The sample holds one count of this clone. The V gene is TRBV25-1, the J gene TRBJ2-1, with a tentative D call TRBD1 (5 bases). The CDR3 has 15 residues. The germline V and J ends were trimmed by 4 bases and 0 bases, with 10 bases remaining between them. Germline CDR1 is MGHDK and CDR2 is SYGVNS. The CDR3 DNA sequence: TGTGCCAGCAGTGGGCACAGGAGCTCCTACAATGAGCAGTTCTTC. Translating it yields CASSGHRSSYNEQFF.

The gene calls are TRBV27 and TRBJ2-5; 9 bases map to TRBD1. This CDR3 has 15 residues. Losses at the gene ends were 6 bases for V and 4 bases for J; bases not matched to a gene: 9. Looked up from germline, CDR1 is MNHEY and CDR2 is SMNVEV (reference sequence). CDR3 protein: CASSRRDRVGETQYF. The CDR3 DNA sequence: TGTGCCAGCAGCCGCCGGGACAGGGTAGGAGAGACCCAGTACTTC.

The chain couples TRBV30 to TRBJ1-4, with a possible D match to TRBD1 (6 bases). The CDR3 runs to 15 residues. V was pared by 0 bases and J by 7 bases, with 15 bases between. Germline V gene lookup returns CDR1 GTSNPN and CDR2 SVGIG (reference sequence). CDR3 sequence (DNA): TGTGCCTGGAGTGTTGGGGGGCAGGGTGGTGAAAAACTGTTTTTT. Translated, it gives CAWSVGGQGGEKLFF.

The chain combines TRBV5-1 with TRBJ2-2, with TRBD2 as a possible D gene (6 bases). Germline CDR1 is SGHRS and CDR2 is YFSETQ. The CDR3 is made up of 17 amino acids. Trimming stripped 1 base from V and 6 bases from J, with 19 bases between. The CDR3 DNA sequence: TGCGCCAGCAGCTTGCTCTTGGGGAGGTCGGGCCCCGGGGAGCTGTTTTTT. It encodes CASSLLLGRSGPGELFF.

The chain carries TRBV7-6 and TRBJ1-1, with D perhaps matching TRBD1 (6 bases). The CDR3 totals 13 residues. Trimming removed 1 base from V and 8 bases from J, with 11 bases in between. The V gene's germline CDR1 is SGHVS and CDR2 FNYEAQ. The CDR3 loop is CASSLEVGTEAFF. CDR3 bases: TGTGCCAGCAGCTTAGAGGTTGGGACAGAAGCTTTCTTT.

This chain uses TRBV28 with TRBJ1-2; D is unclear. Germline assignment: CDR1 MDHEN and CDR2 SYDVKM. V was shortened by 2 bases and J by 6 bases, with 1 base between the two germline ends. This CDR3 is 10 amino acids long. CDR3 in DNA: TGTGCCAGCAGTTTAAATGGCTACACCTTC. As protein: CASSLNGYTF.

The chain uses TRBV25-1 and TRBJ2-2; the D gene is possibly TRBD1 (5 bases). Trimming removed 6 bases at V and 4 bases at J, with 12 bases between. Germline CDR1 and CDR2: MGHDK and SYGVNS. The CDR3 loop spans 14 amino acids. CDR3 sequence (DNA): TGTGCCAGCAGAACTACAGGACCCACCGGGGAGCTGTTTTTT. It specifies CASRTTGPTGELFF. The variable domain in full, with the rest retrieved from reference TRBV25-1 and TRBJ2-2, is EADIYQTPRYLVIGTGKKITLECSQTMGHDKMYWYQQDPGMELHLIHYSYGVNSTEKGDLSSESTVSRIRTEHFPLTLESARPSHTSQYLCASRTTGPTGELFFGEGSRLTVL.

The V call is TRBV6-5, the J call TRBJ1-4; 7 positions agree with TRBD1. The CDR3 is 16 amino acids. The germline V gene encodes CDR1 MNHEY and CDR2 SVGAGI. Unmatched junction bases numbered 11, after V lost 3 bases and J lost 7 bases. The DNA for the CDR3 is TGTGCCAGCAGTTATGGTTTGAGAGGGGGCGTTGAAAAACTGTTTTTT. Translation: CASSYGLRGGVEKLFF.

This clone was observed once. The rearrangement joins TRBV18 to TRBJ2-3, with 12 nucleotides matching TRBD2. The V segment lost 1 base and the J segment 0 bases; nucleotides outside the gene matches: 8. The CDR3 extends over 19 amino acids. CDR1 and CDR2 (germline): KGHSH, LQKENI. CDR3 sequence: CASSPLTLAGGPSTDTQYF. CDR3 nucleotides: TGTGCCAGCTCACCACTCACTCTAGCGGGGGGGCCTAGCACAGATACGCAGTATTTT.

The chain employs TRBV4-1 and TRBJ1-6; D is ambiguous. This CDR3 is built from 13 residues. V gave up 4 bases and J gave up 6 bases, with 7 bases separating them. Germline CDR1 reads MGHRA; CDR2 reads YSYEKL. CDR3 region: CASSRALNSPLHF. Here the CDR3 DNA reads TGCGCCAGCAGCCGAGCTCTTAATTCACCCCTCCACTTT.

The V call is TRBV5-5, the J call TRBJ1-5; D gene unclear. The germline V gene has CDR1 SGHKS and CDR2 YYEKEE (reference sequence). V gave up 2 bases and J gave up 5 bases, with 11 bases separating them. The CDR3 is 14 amino acids. The CDR3 sequence: CASSFRGSYQPQHF. In DNA, the CDR3 is TGTGCCAGCAGCTTTCGGGGTTCCTATCAGCCCCAGCATTTT.

V gene TRBV30 combines with J gene TRBJ1-2; D is ambiguous. Germline values: CDR1 GTSNPN, CDR2 SVGIG (reference sequence). This CDR3 region has 17 residues. Trimming shortened V by 4 bases and J by 0 bases, and 21 bases separated the two germline ends. The CDR3 region is CAWTRPRKGLANYGYTF. CDR3 coding DNA: TGTGCCTGGACTCGACCCAGGAAGGGCCTAGCTAACTATGGCTACACCTTC. The full variable domain, with the rest looked up from reference TRBV30 and TRBJ1-2, is SQTIHQWPATLVQPVGSPLSLECTVEGTSNPNLYWYRQAAGRGLQLLFYSVGIGQISSEVPQNLSASRPQDRQFILSSKKLLLSDSGFYLCAWTRPRKGLANYGYTFGSGTRLTVV.

The V call is TRBV4-1, the J call TRBJ1-2; 10 bases are shared with TRBD1. Losses at the gene ends were 0 bases for V and 8 bases for J; bases not matched to a gene: 6. Germline CDR1 reads MGHRA; CDR2 reads YSYEKL. The CDR3 extends over 15 amino acids. CDR3 sequence: CASSQEPGQGMGYTF. In DNA form, the CDR3 reads TGCGCCAGCAGCCAAGAGCCGGGACAGGGGATGGGCTACACCTTC.